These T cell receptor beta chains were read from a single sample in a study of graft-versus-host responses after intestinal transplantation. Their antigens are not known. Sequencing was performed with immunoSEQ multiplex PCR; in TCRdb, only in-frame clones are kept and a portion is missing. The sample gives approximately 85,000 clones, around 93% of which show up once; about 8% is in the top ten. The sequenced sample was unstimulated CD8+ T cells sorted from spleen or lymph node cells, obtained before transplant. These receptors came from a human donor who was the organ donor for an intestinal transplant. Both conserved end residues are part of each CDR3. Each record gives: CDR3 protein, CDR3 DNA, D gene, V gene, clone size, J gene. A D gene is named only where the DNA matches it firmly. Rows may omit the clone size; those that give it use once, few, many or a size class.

CAWSVHGFYTF,TGTGCCTGGAGTGTACATGGTTTTTACACCTTC,NA,TRBV30,few,TRBJ1-2
CASSYGGGGYYGYTF,TGTGCCAGCAGTTACGGTGGTGGAGGATACTATGGCTACACCTTC,NA,TRBV6-5,NA,TRBJ1-2
CSVVLAGTDTQYF,TGCAGCGTTGTTCTAGCAGGGACAGATACGCAGTATTTT,NA,TRBV29-1,NA,TRBJ2-3
CASSALTGEGNTIYF,TGTGCCAGCAGTGCCCTGACAGGGGAGGGAAACACCATATATTTT,TRBD1,TRBV6-1,NA,TRBJ1-3
CGATGRDLHTGELFF,TGCGGCGCAACCGGCCGCGACCTTCACACCGGGGAGCTGTTTTTT,NA,TRBV29-1,NA,TRBJ2-2
CASMYPGQGAGNYGYTF,TGTGCCAGCATGTACCCGGGACAGGGGGCGGGAAACTATGGCTACACCTTC,TRBD1,TRBV2,NA,TRBJ1-2
CASNRAGAYNEQFF,TGCGCCAGCAATAGAGCGGGAGCGTACAATGAGCAGTTCTTC,TRBD2,TRBV10-2,once,TRBJ2-1
CASSLRMRGGQQETQYF,TGTGCCAGCAGCTTACGTATGCGGGGGGGACAACAAGAGACCCAGTACTTC,TRBD2,TRBV13,NA,TRBJ2-5
CASSFTGGTEAFF,TGTGCCAGCAGTTTCACAGGGGGCACTGAAGCTTTCTTT,TRBD1,TRBV7-3,NA,TRBJ1-1
CASSLPRGGDYEQYF,TGTGCCAGCAGCTTGCCGAGGGGGGGGGACTACGAGCAGTACTTC,NA,TRBV5-4,once,TRBJ2-7
CASSEGTPINYGYTF,TGTGCCAGCAGTGAGGGGACACCGATAAACTATGGCTACACCTTC,NA,TRBV2,NA,TRBJ1-2
CASSQTGGNEQFF,TGTGCCAGCTCCCAGACAGGGGGGAATGAGCAGTTCTTC,TRBD1,TRBV18,NA,TRBJ2-1
CASRINLGGSGANVLTF,TGTGCCAGCAGGATTAACCTGGGGGGTTCTGGGGCCAACGTCCTGACTTTC,NA,TRBV27,NA,TRBJ2-6
CASSYYEGRWLEQYF,TGTGCCAGCAGTTACTACGAGGGACGGTGGCTGGAGCAGTACTTC,NA,TRBV6-5,few,TRBJ2-7
CASSMGTAYNEQFF,TGTGCCAGTAGTATGGGGACAGCGTACAATGAGCAGTTCTTC,TRBD1,TRBV19,NA,TRBJ2-1
CASSLVPTGELFF,TGTGCCAGCAGCTTGGTACCAACCGGGGAGCTGTTTTTT,NA,TRBV5-4,NA,TRBJ2-2
CAIRGRDQETQYF,TGTGCCATCCGAGGCAGGGATCAAGAGACCCAGTACTTC,NA,TRBV10-3,NA,TRBJ2-5
CASSGPGLAGFTYEQYF,TGTGCCAGCAGCGGACCGGGACTAGCGGGTTTTACCTACGAGCAGTACTTC,TRBD2,TRBV9,NA,TRBJ2-7
CSVTGQAGTLSNTGELFF,TGCAGCGTTACGGGACAGGCAGGGACCCTATCAAACACCGGGGAGCTGTTTTTT,TRBD1,TRBV29-1,NA,TRBJ2-2
CASSIGGGAGYTF,TGTGCCAGTAGTATAGGGGGGGGCGCGGGCTACACCTTC,NA,TRBV19,NA,TRBJ1-2
CASRERTGANEQYF,TGTGCCAGCAGGGAGCGGACGGGTGCTAACGAGCAGTACTTC,NA,TRBV6-1,NA,TRBJ2-7
CASSGDGSAYSYNEQFF,TGTGCCAGCAGTGGTGATGGGAGCGCCTACTCCTACAATGAGCAGTTCTTC,NA,TRBV6-1,NA,TRBJ2-1
CASSQDRGQGARGYTF,TGCGCCAGCAGCCAAGACCGAGGACAGGGGGCGCGGGGCTACACCTTC,TRBD1,TRBV4-1,NA,TRBJ1-2
CASSSGWDSEQFF,TGTGCCAGCAGTTCCGGATGGGATAGTGAGCAGTTCTTC,NA,TRBV6-5,once,TRBJ2-1
CASTREGNTEAFF,TGTGCCAGCACTCGAGAGGGGAACACTGAAGCTTTCTTT,NA,TRBV6-1,NA,TRBJ1-1
CASSLISGSTDTQYF,TGTGCCAGCAGCCTTATTAGCGGAAGCACAGATACGCAGTATTTT,NA,TRBV5-4,NA,TRBJ2-3
CASSLLAGGPGEQYF,TGTGCCAGCAGTTTACTAGCGGGGGGGCCGGGTGAGCAGTACTTC,TRBD2,TRBV6-5,NA,TRBJ2-7